Listed below are T cell receptor beta chains from one sample, sequenced in a study of blood T cell repertoires in COVID-19. This table comes from immunoSEQ multiplex PCR, and its TCRdb copy is limited to in-frame clones, with some not included. Of about 220,000 clones listed, 70% to 85% are singletons. Sequenced input: peripheral blood. The receptors shown here come from a man aged 45-60 years with active or convalescent COVID-19. Each CDR3 is given with its conserved first and last residue. D genes are given only for firm matches. Expanded clones get a size class; other rows say once, few or many, or leave the size out.

abundance	v_gene	d_gene	len	j_gene	CDR3aa	CDR3nt
NA	TRBV4-1	NA	13	TRBJ2-5	CASSLLRGETQYF	TGCGCCAGCAGCCTCCTAAGAGGAGAGACCCAGTACTTC
NA	TRBV9	NA	14	TRBJ1-2	CASSVVGREDGYTF	TGTGCCAGCAGCGTAGTAGGGAGGGAGGATGGCTACACCTTC
once	TRBV5-1	TRBD1	17	TRBJ1-6	CASSFSPTGTFGSPLHF	TGCGCCAGCAGCTTCTCCCCGACAGGGACCTTTGGATCACCCCTCCACTTT
NA	TRBV28	NA	15	TRBJ1-3	CASSGGGQNLDTIYF	TGTGCCAGCAGTGGGGGGGGGCAGAATTTGGACACCATATATTTT
NA	TRBV11-2	TRBD1	17	TRBJ2-5	CASSFNPGTGKQETQYF	TGTGCCAGCAGCTTCAATCCCGGGACAGGGAAGCAAGAGACCCAGTACTTC
few	TRBV5-1	TRBD1	16	TRBJ1-6	CASSAGTAGEYSPLHF	TGCGCCAGCAGCGCAGGGACAGCCGGGGAGTATTCACCCCTCCACTTT
NA	TRBV6-2/TRBV6-3	NA	14	TRBJ2-6	CASSHTSGANVLTF	TGTGCCAGCAGTCACACATCTGGGGCCAACGTCCTGACTTTC
NA	TRBV18	TRBD1	17	TRBJ1-3	CASSPAGTGGTGNTIYF	TGTGCCAGCTCACCGGCCGGGACAGGGGGCACTGGAAACACCATATATTTT
few	TRBV19	TRBD1	15	TRBJ2-5	CASRGQGAGQETQYF	TGTGCCAGTAGGGGACAGGGAGCGGGTCAAGAGACCCAGTACTTC
NA	TRBV19	NA	11	TRBJ2-7	CASSPRGGQYF	TGTGCCAGTAGTCCTAGGGGGGGACAGTACTTC
few	TRBV7-2	TRBD1	18	TRBJ1-6	CASSPQVAVGQVTSPLHF	TGTGCCAGCAGCCCCCAAGTGGCCGTAGGACAGGTTACTTCACCCCTCCACTTT
NA	TRBV7-3	NA	14	TRBJ1-1	CASSSAGANTEAFF	TGTGCCAGCAGCTCGGCTGGGGCGAACACTGAAGCTTTCTTT
NA	TRBV29-1	NA	12	TRBJ1-2	CSVEHGSNGYTF	TGCAGCGTTGAACACGGGTCAAATGGCTACACCTTC
NA	TRBV18	TRBD1	13	TRBJ2-5	CASSSDRRETQYF	TGTGCCAGCTCATCGGACAGGCGAGAGACCCAGTACTTC
NA	TRBV2	TRBD1	17	TRBJ1-6	CASSIGRTGGTNSPLHF	TGTGCCAGCAGCATAGGGAGGACAGGGGGCACCAACTCACCCCTCCACTTT
NA	TRBV4-1	NA	15	TRBJ1-2	CASSQDWGENYGYTF	TGCGCCAGCAGCCAAGATTGGGGAGAGAACTATGGCTACACCTTC
NA	TRBV5-8	NA	13	TRBJ2-6	CASSFTGANVLTF	TGTGCCAGCAGCTTCACTGGGGCCAACGTCCTGACTTTC
NA	TRBV18	TRBD1	16	TRBJ2-3	CASSLTRTGGEDTQYF	TGTGCCAGCTCACTCACCCGGACAGGGGGAGAGGATACGCAGTATTTT
NA	TRBV3-1/TRBV3-2	TRBD2	17	TRBJ2-1	CASSQEPLAGAYNEQFF	TGTGCCAGCAGCCAAGAACCCCTAGCGGGAGCCTACAATGAGCAGTTCTTC
NA	TRBV5-6	NA	14	TRBJ1-4	CASSLGGTNEKLFF	TGTGCCAGCAGCTTGGGCGGAACTAATGAAAAACTGTTTTTT
NA	TRBV9	NA	16	TRBJ2-3	CASSSTGRLLTDTQYF	TGTGCCAGCAGCTCTACCGGGAGACTTTTAACAGATACGCAGTATTTT
NA	TRBV28	TRBD2	16	TRBJ2-7	CASSLGLGDTFYEQYF	TGTGCCAGCAGTTTGGGACTAGGAGACACCTTCTACGAGCAGTACTTC
few	TRBV6-2/TRBV6-3	TRBD2	14	TRBJ2-1	CASSSSGGYNEQFF	TGTGCCAGCAGTTCTAGCGGGGGGTACAATGAGCAGTTCTTC
NA	TRBV20-1	TRBD1	11	TRBJ1-6	CSASNRGPLHF	TGCAGTGCTAGTAACAGGGGACCCCTCCACTTT
NA	TRBV24-1	TRBD2	16	TRBJ2-1	CATSDFSAGDYNEQFF	TGTGCCACCAGTGATTTCTCAGCGGGGGACTACAATGAGCAGTTCTTC
NA	TRBV7-2	NA	14	TRBJ1-4	CASSLGGSNEKLFF	TGTGCCAGCAGCTTGGGGGGGAGCAATGAAAAACTGTTTTTT
NA	TRBV2	TRBD1	15	TRBJ2-7	CASSVRDRSPYEQYF	TGTGCCAGCAGTGTCCGGGACAGGAGTCCCTACGAGCAGTACTTC
NA	TRBV5-1	NA	13	TRBJ2-5	CASSPFEGTAQYF	TGCGCCAGCAGCCCCTTCGAGGGTACGGCCCAGTACTTC
NA	TRBV5-5	TRBD1	14	TRBJ2-2	CASSYAQGPGELFF	TGTGCCAGCAGCTACGCACAGGGGCCCGGGGAGCTGTTTTTT
once	TRBV7-2	TRBD1	16	TRBJ2-5	CASSLDGRGRQETQYF	TGTGCCAGCAGCTTAGATGGCAGGGGGCGCCAAGAGACCCAGTACTTC
NA	TRBV2	TRBD1	14	TRBJ2-4	CASSGLGTENIQYF	TGTGCCAGCAGTGGCCTCGGGACAGAAAACATTCAGTACTTC
once	TRBV11-2	TRBD2	15	TRBJ2-2	CASSLAGVAAGELFF	TGTGCCAGCAGCTTGGCGGGGGTAGCCGCCGGGGAGCTGTTTTTT
NA	TRBV12-5	TRBD2	19	TRBJ2-2	CASGLEIGLAEDGGGELFF	TGTGCTAGTGGTTTGGAAATTGGGCTAGCGGAAGATGGTGGCGGGGAGCTGTTTTTT
NA	TRBV6-5	NA	13	TRBJ1-1	CASSYREETEAFF	TGTGCCAGCAGTTACAGGGAGGAAACTGAAGCTTTCTTT
NA	TRBV7-9	TRBD1	15	TRBJ2-1	CASRPPGQVYNEQFF	TGTGCCAGCAGGCCCCCGGGACAGGTCTACAATGAGCAGTTCTTC
NA	TRBV2	NA	14	TRBJ2-5	CASSGQGSGETQYF	TGTGCCAGCAGTGGACAAGGCAGTGGGGAGACCCAGTACTTC
NA	TRBV15	TRBD2	14	TRBJ2-3	CATNSGGSDYTQYF	TGTGCCACCAATTCCGGGGGGTCTGACTATACGCAGTATTTT
once	TRBV9	TRBD2	14	TRBJ2-1	CASTTSGGAVEQFF	TGTGCCAGCACGACTAGCGGGGGGGCCGTTGAGCAGTTCTTC
NA	TRBV21-1	NA	18	TRBJ2-3	CASSKDQGASQSTDTQYF	TGTGCCAGTAGCAAAGACCAAGGAGCTTCTCAAAGCACAGATACGCAGTATTTT
NA	TRBV21-1	NA	16	TRBJ2-1	CASSNHPSGSDNEQFF	TGTGCCAGCAGCAATCATCCTAGCGGGAGCGACAATGAGCAGTTCTTC
NA	TRBV28	NA	15	TRBJ1-4	CASSTQSQGGEKLFF	TGTGCCAGCAGTACCCAATCACAGGGCGGGGAAAAACTGTTTTTT
few	TRBV29-1	NA	13	TRBJ2-1	CSVEDYGYNEQFF	TGCAGCGTTGAGGACTATGGGTACAATGAGCAGTTCTTC
NA	TRBV9	NA	15	TRBJ1-1	CASSHSGKGGTEAFF	TGTGCCAGCAGCCATAGTGGGAAGGGAGGCACTGAAGCTTTCTTT
NA	TRBV9	NA	15	TRBJ2-5	CASSPQLGGGETQYF	TGTGCCAGCAGCCCTCAATTGGGAGGGGGTGAGACCCAGTACTTC
NA	TRBV7-9	NA	14	TRBJ1-1	CASSLRGRNTEAFF	TGTGCCAGCAGCTTACGGGGAAGGAACACTGAAGCTTTCTTT
few	TRBV28	NA	16	TRBJ2-5	CASSRSGRTRGETQYF	TGTGCCAGCAGTCGCTCGGGAAGGACAAGGGGGGAGACCCAGTACTTC
NA	TRBV29-1	NA	13	TRBJ1-3	CSVRQPSGNTIYF	TGCAGCGTAAGACAACCCTCTGGAAACACCATATATTTT
NA	TRBV6-1	NA	14	TRBJ2-3	CASSEGPKTDTQYF	TGTGCCAGCAGTGAAGGGCCGAAAACAGATACGCAGTATTTT
NA	TRBV7-6	TRBD1	16	TRBJ1-2	CASSLEGSGGSYGYTF	TGTGCCAGCAGCTTAGAAGGGTCAGGGGGCAGCTATGGCTACACCTTC
NA	TRBV6-2/TRBV6-3	NA	12	TRBJ2-7	CASSYSRREQYF	TGTGCCAGCAGTTACAGCAGGAGGGAGCAGTACTTC
NA	TRBV2	NA	13	TRBJ1-5	CASSPESNQPQHF	TGTGCCAGCAGTCCCGAGAGCAATCAGCCCCAGCATTTT
NA	TRBV6-2/TRBV6-3	TRBD2	13	TRBJ2-3	CASSGRGTDTQYF	TGTGCCAGCAGTGGGCGGGGGACAGATACGCAGTATTTT